Below, one T cell receptor (beta chain) is given with its context. Its antigen is not identified. The method was immunoSEQ multiplex PCR; TCRdb's version includes in-frame clones alone and lacks a portion of them. Among about 2.1 million clones listed, 93% were seen once. Naive CD8 isolation took CD45RO-negative cells positively selected for CCR7 and excluded terminally differentiated effector memory CD45RA+ cells. This sample was taken from a study of shared clonotypes between healthy human individuals. Study summary: Donor composition was a couple of women and a few men, aged 18 to 49. Plates per donor: three CD4 naive, three CD4 memory, two CD8 naive, one CD8 memory.

Findings of the study overall: It was observed that 4% to 6% of naive CD4 clonotypes were shared across a few donors. Despite large depth, rarefaction showed incomplete sorted-subset sequencing.

This receptor was taken from a man aged 18 to 29 in good health. Some clones in this sample may be carry-over from other donors' samples. Sequencing was carried out using naive CD8+ T cells from PBMCs.

In DNA form, the CDR3 reads TGTGCCAGTAGTAGTGGGACGGGACAGGGAGACTACGAGCAGTACTTC. This codes for CASSSGTGQGDYEQYF. V and J are TRBV19 and TRBJ2-7, with TRBD1 matching 9 bases. Trimming took 4 bases from V and 3 from J; bases not matched to a gene: 10. This CDR3 region has 16 residues. Germline CDR1 reads LNHDA; CDR2 reads SQIVND (reference sequence).